Detailed here is one T cell receptor (beta chain). The antigen it recognizes is unknown. It has no much larger one-base neighbor in the sample; base qualities were not kept. TCRbeta CDR3 regions were amplified from genomic DNA by means of the immunoSEQ Assay, a bias-controlled multiplex PCR. On the study's bioinformatics: The number of nucleated cells in each sample was estimated from the amplification of reference gene primers within the assay. To quantify the absolute abundance of each unique TCRbeta CDR3 rearrangement, sequence reads were collapsed and filtered. Productive Simpson clonality was computed per sample as the square root of Simpson's diversity index over productive rearrangements. What TCRdb holds here is the immuneACCESS table cut down to in-frame rearrangements. Part of the clones is not present; checked against another copy, under half of the missing clones reflect an unresolved V gene, and the others are unexplained. The V and J calls and clone size come from that table; D and trimming were worked out from the DNA. This sample has 400,000 to 450,000 clones in its table, and roughly 88% of those were observed once. Clones ranked in the top ten supply over 1.3% of the sample.

This record comes from a study of blood T cell repertoires in COVID-19 (dated by TCRdb to between 2020 and 2021). For the study in its entirety: Samples covering the acute and convalescent phases of COVID-19 were provided by collaborators in the United States, Italy and Spain. The prospective study material was composed of cDNA or gDNA derived from T cells, B-cell-depleted T cells, or PBMCs. The dataset comprised deeply sampled blood TCRbeta repertoires from subjects exposed to, actively infected with, or recovered from COVID-19. The repertoires were released in a freely available public database intended as a resource for research on the immune response to SARS-CoV-2. The samples were drawn from the first 160 participants of the ongoing ImmuneRACE study and from some 1,300 subjects provided by 6 global collaborators. The sample metadata nearly always contained a de-identified subject ID, COVID-19 status, age in years and sex. Where available, HLA class I and class II types were obtained from metadata supplied by the sample provider rather than from assay-based typing. Summary of the overall study and its limitations: The amount of clinical and demographic metadata varied by source and participant and was provided uncurated.

Each collaborating institution followed its own protocols to collect whole blood in K2EDTA tubes. For TCRbeta analysis, collaborators shipped samples as frozen whole blood, isolated PBMCs, or DNA extracted from either of those sample types. Spanning cysteine to phenylalanine, the CDR3 consists of 14 amino acids. The read is trimmed to its CDR3 DNA, 42 bases read in frame from base 1. Based on the germline V gene, the CDR1 and CDR2 sequences are SGHRS and YFSETQ. V lost 3 bases and J lost 7 bases, and the count of bases not matched to a germline gene is 7. The clonotype originates from a woman in her thirties with active or convalescent COVID-19. The V and J genes are TRBV5-1 and TRBJ1-1, and 9 bases in between align with TRBD1. The specimen sequenced was peripheral blood. Here the CDR3 is given as CASSSPGQGLEAFF. The nucleotides are TGCGCCAGCAGCTCCCCGGGACAGGGCCTTGAAGCTTTCTTT.